The T cell receptor (beta chain) under discussion was sequenced for a study of shared clonotypes between healthy human individuals. As regards this clone: Its antigen is not known.

Findings of the study overall: Depth of sequencing was expected to influence donor clonotype sharing.

TCRdb's copy holds only in-frame clones and misses some; the assay was immunoSEQ multiplex PCR. The sample holds roughly 1 million clones, around 76% seen once. The germline gives CDR1 SGHNT, CDR2 YYREEE (reference sequence). This CDR3 has 19 residues. Trimming removed 4 bases from V and 5 bases from J; junction bases left unmatched: 14. The chain has TRBV5-4 and TRBJ2-3; 15 nucleotides line up with TRBD2. This receptor was identified in a man aged 18 to 35 in good health. The sequenced material came from memory CD4+ T cells sorted from blood. Subset of the sample: CD45RA-negative fraction. The DNA of the CDR3 is TGTGCCAGCAGCCCGAGGCGGACTAGCGGGGGGGCGTTCGGAGATACGCAGTATTTT. This encodes CASSPRRTSGGAFGDTQYF.